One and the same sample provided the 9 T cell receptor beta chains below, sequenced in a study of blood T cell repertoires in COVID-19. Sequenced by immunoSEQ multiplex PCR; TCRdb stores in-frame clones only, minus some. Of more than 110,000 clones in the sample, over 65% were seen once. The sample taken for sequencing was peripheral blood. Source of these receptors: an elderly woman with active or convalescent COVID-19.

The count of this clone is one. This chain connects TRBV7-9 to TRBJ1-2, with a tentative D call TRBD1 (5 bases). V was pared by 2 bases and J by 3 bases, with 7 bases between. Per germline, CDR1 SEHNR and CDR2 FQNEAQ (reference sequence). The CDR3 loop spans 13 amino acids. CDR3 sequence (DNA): TGTGCCAGCAGCTTATTGACAGACTATGGCTACACCTTC. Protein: CASSLLTDYGYTF.

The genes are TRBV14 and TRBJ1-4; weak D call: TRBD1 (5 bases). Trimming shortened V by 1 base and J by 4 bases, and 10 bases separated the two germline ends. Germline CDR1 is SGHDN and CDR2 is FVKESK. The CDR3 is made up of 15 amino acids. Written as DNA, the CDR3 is TGTGCCAGCAGCCAAGCGGTCGGACATAATGAAAAACTGTTTTTT. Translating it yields CASSQAVGHNEKLFF.

The CDR3 loop is CASSPQGLAAVNEQFF. The CDR3 bases are TGTGCCAGCTCACCACAGGGACTAGCGGCTGTCAATGAGCAGTTCTTC. The chain couples TRBV18 to TRBJ2-1, with 11 positions matching TRBD2. Germline CDR1 KGHSH, CDR2 LQKENI. V gave up 1 base and J gave up 6 bases; unmatched junction bases: 5. This CDR3 has 16 amino acids.

The CDR3: CASSPGTENSPLHF. The CDR3 region has the DNA TGTGCCAGCAGCCCCGGGACAGAGAATTCACCCCTCCACTTT. The chain carries TRBV7-9 and TRBJ1-6, with 7 bases identical to TRBD1. Unmatched junction bases numbered 5, after V lost 5 bases and J lost 7 bases. This CDR3 has 14 amino acids. Germline V CDR1 and CDR2: SEHNR, FQNEAQ (reference sequence).

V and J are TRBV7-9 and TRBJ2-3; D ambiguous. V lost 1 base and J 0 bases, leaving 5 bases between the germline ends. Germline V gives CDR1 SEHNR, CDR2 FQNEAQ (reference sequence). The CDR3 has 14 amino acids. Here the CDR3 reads CASSLVQSTDTQYF. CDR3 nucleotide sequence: TGTGCCAGCAGCTTAGTCCAGAGCACAGATACGCAGTATTTT.

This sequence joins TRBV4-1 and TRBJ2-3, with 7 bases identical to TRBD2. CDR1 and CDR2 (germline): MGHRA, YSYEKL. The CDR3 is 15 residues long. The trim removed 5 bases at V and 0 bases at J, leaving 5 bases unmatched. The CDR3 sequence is CASSYLGGSTDTQYF. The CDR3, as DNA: TGCGCCAGCAGCTACCTCGGGGGGAGCACAGATACGCAGTATTTT.

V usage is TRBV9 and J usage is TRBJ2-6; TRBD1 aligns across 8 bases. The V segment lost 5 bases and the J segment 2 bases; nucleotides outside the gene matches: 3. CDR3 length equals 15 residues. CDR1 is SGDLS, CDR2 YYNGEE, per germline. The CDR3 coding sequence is TGTGCCAGCAGGGCACAGGGGGCTGGGGCCAACGTCCTGACTTTC. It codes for CASRAQGAGANVLTF.

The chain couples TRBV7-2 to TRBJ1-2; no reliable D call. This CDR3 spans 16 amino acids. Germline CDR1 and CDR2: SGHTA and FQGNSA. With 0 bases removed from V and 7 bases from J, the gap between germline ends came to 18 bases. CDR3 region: CASSLAPGDGTRGYTF. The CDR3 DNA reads TGTGCCAGCAGCTTAGCGCCGGGAGACGGAACTCGTGGCTACACCTTC.

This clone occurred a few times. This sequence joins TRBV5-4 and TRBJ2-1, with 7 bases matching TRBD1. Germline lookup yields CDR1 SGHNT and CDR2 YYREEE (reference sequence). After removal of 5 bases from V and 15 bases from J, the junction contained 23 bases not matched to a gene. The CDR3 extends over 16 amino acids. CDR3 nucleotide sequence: TGTGCCAGCAGTCTGAAGGTTGGGACAGAGGTCATCCAATCGTTCTTC. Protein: CASSLKVGTEVIQSFF.